In this sample, the clone carrying this T cell receptor (beta chain) turned up many times. Antigen specificity is unknown. The data derive from a study of T cells in Graves' hyperthyroidism and ophthalmopathy. Study conclusions and caveats: Blood also showed most of the thyroid clonotypes that were expanded above 0.001. A 13 V-J signature model discriminated ophthalmopathy versus stable hyperthyroidism.

Amplification yielded TCR beta CDR3 regions, with RNA transcripts as the source. Researchers ran a first-round RT-PCR on the TCR CDR3 using the HTBI primer set. Via MiXCR, TCRdb re-called the multiplex PCR reads, giving one row per CDR3 protein. The data hold 600,000 to 700,000 distinct CDR3 sequences, with about 15% observed a single time. Germline CDR1 and CDR2: SNHLY and FYNNEI. Trimming left V 7 bases short and J 4 bases short, with 17 bases between. The CDR3 is 14 residues long. The material sequenced was blood. This rearrangement joins TRBV2 to TRBJ2-7; D call uncertain. The clonotype comes from a woman aged 40 to 55 with Graves' ophthalmopathy. Written as DNA, the CDR3 is TGTGCCAGCAAATGGGCAGTTAGTATGTACGAGCAGTACTTC. Translation: CASKWAVSMYEQYF.